This T cell receptor beta chain came from a study of blood T cell repertoires in COVID-19. The CDR3 totals 12 residues. Germline lookup yields CDR1 SEHNR and CDR2 FQNEAQ (reference sequence). Authors' data handling: Reference gene primer amplification in the assay estimated nucleated cell counts. The data were produced by immunoSEQ multiplex PCR, yet TCRdb's version contains in-frame clones alone and is incomplete. That table is the source of V, J and clone size, and D and trimming were worked out from the DNA. The table shows tens of thousands of clones, with 80% to 95% occurring only once. Notes on this clone: Germline is not matched at one junction end, which may reflect a read error.

The TCR originated in a human donor in a cohort sampled during active COVID-19. J is TRBJ2-1 and V is TRBV7-9; possibly TRBD2 for D (5 bases). Sequencing was done on a sample of peripheral blood. CDR3: CASNLGGREQFF. The CDR3 region has the DNA TGTGCCAGCAACTTAGGAGGTAGGGAGCAGTTCTTC. The full variable domain, rest sourced from reference TRBV7-9 and TRBJ2-1, is DTGVSQNPRHKITKRGQNVTFRCDPISEHNRLYWYRQTLGQGPEFLTYFQNEAQLEKSRLLSDRFSAERPKGSFSTLEIQRTEQGDSAMYLCASNLGGREQFFGPGTRLTVL.